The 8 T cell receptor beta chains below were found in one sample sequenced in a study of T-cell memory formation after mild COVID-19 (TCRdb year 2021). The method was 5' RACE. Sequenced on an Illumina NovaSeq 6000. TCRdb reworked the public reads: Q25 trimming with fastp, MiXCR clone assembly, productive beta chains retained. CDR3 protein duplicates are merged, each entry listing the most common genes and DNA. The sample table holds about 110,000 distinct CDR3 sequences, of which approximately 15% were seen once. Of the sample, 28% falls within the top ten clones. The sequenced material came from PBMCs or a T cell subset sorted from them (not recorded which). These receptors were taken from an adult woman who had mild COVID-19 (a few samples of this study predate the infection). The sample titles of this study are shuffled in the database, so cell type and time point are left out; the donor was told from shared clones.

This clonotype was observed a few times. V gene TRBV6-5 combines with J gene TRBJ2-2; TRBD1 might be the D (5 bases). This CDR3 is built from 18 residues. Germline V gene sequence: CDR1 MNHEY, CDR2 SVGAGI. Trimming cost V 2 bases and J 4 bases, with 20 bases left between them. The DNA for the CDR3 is TGTGCCAGCAGTTACGGGCAGGGTGGGCCCCCCGGCACCGGGGAGCTGTTTTTT. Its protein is CASSYGQGGPPGTGELFF.

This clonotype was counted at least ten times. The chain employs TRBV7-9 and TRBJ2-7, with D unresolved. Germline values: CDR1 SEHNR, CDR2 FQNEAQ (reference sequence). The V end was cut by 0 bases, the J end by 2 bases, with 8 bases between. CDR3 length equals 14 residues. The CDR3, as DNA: TGTGCCAGCAGCTTAGCGCAAAGCCCCTACGAGCAGTACTTC. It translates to CASSLAQSPYEQYF.

The CDR3 region is CASRSSGYLMNTEAFF. The CDR3 DNA reads as TGTGCCAGCAGGTCCAGCGGGTACTTAATGAACACTGAAGCTTTCTTT. V usage is TRBV7-8 and J usage is TRBJ1-1; D not certain. The V gene lost 6 bases and the J gene lost 0 bases, with 17 bases spanning the gap. Germline V gene sequence: CDR1 SGHVS, CDR2 FQNEAQ. The CDR3 extends over 16 amino acids.

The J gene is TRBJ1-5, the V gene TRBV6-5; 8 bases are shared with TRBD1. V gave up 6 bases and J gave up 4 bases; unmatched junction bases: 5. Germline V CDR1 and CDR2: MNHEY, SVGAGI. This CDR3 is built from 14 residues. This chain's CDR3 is CASSPTGANQPQHF. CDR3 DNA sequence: TGTGCCAGCAGCCCGACAGGGGCAAATCAGCCCCAGCATTTT.

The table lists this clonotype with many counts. Here the CDR3 reads CASSWGGGYHNEQFF. The CDR3 nucleotides read TGTGCCAGCAGCTGGGGAGGGGGTTATCACAATGAGCAGTTCTTC. The J gene is TRBJ2-1, the V gene TRBV7-9; the D gene is possibly TRBD2 (7 bases). CDR3 size: 15 residues. CDR1 is SEHNR and CDR2 is FQNEAQ in the germline V gene (reference sequence). Trimming removed 4 bases from V and 5 bases from J, with 15 bases in between. Full variable domain (missing parts from reference TRBV7-9 and TRBJ2-1): DTGVSQNPRHKITKRGQNVTFRCDPISEHNRLYWYRQTLGQGPEFLTYFQNEAQLEKSRLLSDRFSAERPKGSFSTLEIQRTEQGDSAMYLCASSWGGGYHNEQFFGPGTRLTVL.

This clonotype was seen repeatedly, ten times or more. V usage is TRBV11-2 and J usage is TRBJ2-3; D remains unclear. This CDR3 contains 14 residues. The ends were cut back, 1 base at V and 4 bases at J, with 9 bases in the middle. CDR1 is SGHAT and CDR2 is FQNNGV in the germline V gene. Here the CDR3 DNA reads TGTGCCAGCAGCTTAGTGGGTGGGGCAGATACGCAGTATTTT. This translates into CASSLVGGADTQYF.

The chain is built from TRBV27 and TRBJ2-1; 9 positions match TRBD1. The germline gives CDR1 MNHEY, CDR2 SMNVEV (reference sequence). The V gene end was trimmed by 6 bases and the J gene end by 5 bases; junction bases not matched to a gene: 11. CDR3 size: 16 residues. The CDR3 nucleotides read TGTGCCAGCAGATATCTAAGACAGGGGGGGCACAATGAGCAGTTCTTC. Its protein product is CASRYLRQGGHNEQFF.

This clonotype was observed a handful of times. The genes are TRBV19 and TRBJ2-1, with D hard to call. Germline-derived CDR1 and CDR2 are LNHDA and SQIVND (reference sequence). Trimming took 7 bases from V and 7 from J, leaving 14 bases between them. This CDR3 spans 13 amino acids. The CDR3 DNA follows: TGTGCCAGTACCCCTTCTGAGTGGAATGAGCAGTTCTTC. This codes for CASTPSEWNEQFF.